Listed below are T cell receptor beta chains from one sample, sequenced in a study of blood T cell repertoires in COVID-19. Generated by immunoSEQ multiplex PCR, the TCRdb table keeps only in-frame clones and is missing some. Of about 100,000 clones listed, approximately 89% were seen once; the top ten hold around 2.1%. Sequenced input: peripheral blood. The receptor set was obtained from a man over 45 with active COVID-19. CDR3s include the opening cysteine and the closing phenylalanine or tryptophan. Fields, in order: clone size, J gene, V gene, D gene, CDR3 protein, CDR3 DNA. The D gene is left open where the match is weak. Clone size is stated in some rows and not others, as once, few, many or a class when expanded.

clone_size: .; j_call: TRBJ2-1; v_call: TRBV7-2; d_call: TRBD2; cdr3_aa: CASSFGSGTYNEQFF; cdr3_nt: TGTGCCAGCAGCTTCGGTAGCGGGACCTACAATGAGCAGTTCTTC
clone_size: .; j_call: TRBJ2-3; v_call: TRBV24-1; d_call: .; cdr3_aa: CATSDFGVRYF; cdr3_nt: TGTGCCACCAGTGATTTCGGGGTTCGGTATTTT
clone_size: .; j_call: TRBJ2-1; v_call: TRBV5-1; d_call: .; cdr3_aa: CASSLVGSSYNEQFF; cdr3_nt: TGCGCCAGCAGCTTGGTAGGGAGCTCCTACAATGAGCAGTTCTTC
clone_size: .; j_call: TRBJ1-2; v_call: TRBV11-2; d_call: .; cdr3_aa: CASSLPHEITGGYTF; cdr3_nt: TGTGCCAGCAGCCTTCCACACGAGATCACGGGTGGCTACACCTTC
clone_size: .; j_call: TRBJ2-3; v_call: TRBV9; d_call: TRBD2; cdr3_aa: CASSVGGAGGDTQYF; cdr3_nt: TGTGCCAGCAGCGTAGGGGGCGCGGGAGGGGATACGCAGTATTTT
clone_size: once; j_call: TRBJ1-1; v_call: TRBV20-1; d_call: .; cdr3_aa: CSASPRVGWRGAFF; cdr3_nt: TGCAGTGCTAGTCCCAGGGTCGGATGGAGGGGAGCTTTCTTT
clone_size: .; j_call: TRBJ1-1; v_call: TRBV6-4; d_call: .; cdr3_aa: CASSDTDQNTEAFF; cdr3_nt: TGTGCCAGCAGTGACACTGATCAGAACACTGAAGCTTTCTTT
clone_size: .; j_call: TRBJ2-1; v_call: TRBV7-2; d_call: TRBD2; cdr3_aa: CASSPGLAVTYNEQFF; cdr3_nt: TGTGCCAGCAGCCCCGGACTAGCGGTCACCTACAATGAGCAGTTCTTC
clone_size: .; j_call: TRBJ1-1; v_call: TRBV9; d_call: TRBD1; cdr3_aa: CASSPRQGPTEAFF; cdr3_nt: TGTGCCAGCAGCCCGCGACAGGGGCCCACTGAAGCTTTCTTT
clone_size: .; j_call: TRBJ2-1; v_call: TRBV5-4; d_call: TRBD2; cdr3_aa: CASTNPTSGRTGYNEQFF; cdr3_nt: TGTGCCAGCACCAACCCGACTAGCGGGAGAACGGGGTACAATGAGCAGTTCTTC
clone_size: .; j_call: TRBJ1-1; v_call: TRBV6-5; d_call: .; cdr3_aa: CASSYGQRTEAFF; cdr3_nt: TGTGCCAGCAGTTACGGTCAGCGGACTGAAGCTTTCTTT
clone_size: .; j_call: TRBJ2-3; v_call: TRBV4-2; d_call: TRBD1; cdr3_aa: CASRNRDRTDTQYF; cdr3_nt: TGTGCCAGCAGAAACCGGGACAGAACAGATACGCAGTATTTT
clone_size: .; j_call: TRBJ1-1; v_call: TRBV19; d_call: TRBD1; cdr3_aa: CASNHPGQGNTEAFF; cdr3_nt: TGTGCCAGTAACCACCCGGGACAGGGGAACACTGAAGCTTTCTTT
clone_size: .; j_call: TRBJ1-5; v_call: TRBV18; d_call: TRBD1; cdr3_aa: CASSSGQGYSNQPQHF; cdr3_nt: TGTGCCAGCTCATCGGGACAGGGTTATAGCAATCAGCCCCAGCATTTT
clone_size: .; j_call: TRBJ2-1; v_call: TRBV18; d_call: .; cdr3_aa: CASSPPERGRGQFF; cdr3_nt: TGTGCCAGCTCACCACCGGAGAGGGGGCGGGGGCAGTTCTTC
clone_size: .; j_call: TRBJ2-7; v_call: TRBV18; d_call: TRBD2; cdr3_aa: CASSKTSGEYEQYF; cdr3_nt: TGTGCCAGCTCAAAGACTAGCGGGGAGTACGAGCAGTACTTC
clone_size: .; j_call: TRBJ1-6; v_call: TRBV6-5; d_call: .; cdr3_aa: CARSLGGDSPLHF; cdr3_nt: TGTGCCAGGTCCCTTGGGGGGGATTCACCCCTCCACTTT
clone_size: .; j_call: TRBJ2-1; v_call: TRBV5-1; d_call: TRBD1; cdr3_aa: CASSLSGTGPYNEQFF; cdr3_nt: TGCGCCAGCAGCTTGTCCGGGACAGGGCCCTACAATGAGCAGTTCTTC
clone_size: .; j_call: TRBJ2-5; v_call: TRBV4-1; d_call: .; cdr3_aa: CASSLPQGTQYF; cdr3_nt: TGCGCCAGCAGCCTCCCCCAGGGGACCCAGTACTTC
clone_size: once; j_call: TRBJ1-5; v_call: TRBV2; d_call: TRBD1; cdr3_aa: CASSDQGAQPQHF; cdr3_nt: TGTGCCAGCAGTGACCAGGGGGCTCAGCCCCAGCATTTT
clone_size: .; j_call: TRBJ1-3; v_call: TRBV5-4; d_call: .; cdr3_aa: CASSAWERSGNTIYF; cdr3_nt: TGTGCCAGCAGCGCGTGGGAGCGCTCTGGAAACACCATATATTTT
clone_size: .; j_call: TRBJ1-1; v_call: TRBV5-5; d_call: .; cdr3_aa: CASSLGTINEAFF; cdr3_nt: TGTGCCAGCAGCTTGGGGACTATTAATGAAGCTTTCTTT
clone_size: .; j_call: TRBJ1-4; v_call: TRBV19; d_call: TRBD1; cdr3_aa: CASSVGTVGEKLFF; cdr3_nt: TGTGCCAGTAGTGTCGGGACAGTAGGTGAAAAACTGTTTTTT
clone_size: .; j_call: TRBJ2-5; v_call: TRBV4-2; d_call: TRBD2; cdr3_aa: CASSRGTSGYQETQYF; cdr3_nt: TGTGCCAGCAGCCGCGGGACTAGCGGGTACCAAGAGACCCAGTACTTC
clone_size: .; j_call: TRBJ2-1; v_call: TRBV7-6; d_call: TRBD2; cdr3_aa: CASSLGLAGGNNEQFF; cdr3_nt: TGTGCCAGCAGCTTAGGACTAGCGGGGGGCAACAATGAGCAGTTCTTC
clone_size: .; j_call: TRBJ2-1; v_call: TRBV2; d_call: TRBD1; cdr3_aa: CASKYSGTVANEQFF; cdr3_nt: TGTGCCAGCAAATACTCCGGGACAGTAGCCAATGAGCAGTTCTTC
clone_size: .; j_call: TRBJ1-1; v_call: TRBV11-2; d_call: .; cdr3_aa: CASSLDLAEAFF; cdr3_nt: TGTGCCAGCAGCTTAGATCTAGCTGAAGCTTTCTTT
clone_size: .; j_call: TRBJ1-3; v_call: TRBV7-6; d_call: .; cdr3_aa: CASRKGGSGNTIYF; cdr3_nt: TGTGCCAGCAGGAAAGGGGGCTCTGGAAACACCATATATTTT
clone_size: .; j_call: TRBJ2-2; v_call: TRBV19; d_call: .; cdr3_aa: CASRDLSRTNTGELFF; cdr3_nt: TGTGCCAGTAGGGACTTGAGCAGAACGAACACCGGGGAGCTGTTTTTT
clone_size: .; j_call: TRBJ2-1; v_call: TRBV6-5; d_call: .; cdr3_aa: CASSSLSNEQFF; cdr3_nt: TGTGCCAGCAGTTCTTTGTCCAATGAGCAGTTCTTC
clone_size: once; j_call: TRBJ1-1; v_call: TRBV6-2/TRBV6-3; d_call: .; cdr3_aa: CASTPGGPNTEAFF; cdr3_nt: TGTGCCAGCACCCCCGGGGGACCGAACACTGAAGCTTTCTTT
clone_size: .; j_call: TRBJ2-2; v_call: TRBV10-3; d_call: .; cdr3_aa: CAISGSIAGELFF; cdr3_nt: TGTGCCATCAGTGGTTCTATAGCCGGGGAGCTGTTTTTT
clone_size: .; j_call: TRBJ2-1; v_call: TRBV10-2; d_call: TRBD2; cdr3_aa: CASRWASGENEQFF; cdr3_nt: TGCGCCAGCAGATGGGCTAGCGGAGAAAATGAGCAGTTCTTC
clone_size: once; j_call: TRBJ2-5; v_call: TRBV14; d_call: .; cdr3_aa: CASSQGFLRTREETQYF; cdr3_nt: TGTGCCAGCAGCCAGGGCTTTTTAAGGACACGCGAAGAGACCCAGTACTTC
clone_size: .; j_call: TRBJ1-2; v_call: TRBV24-1; d_call: TRBD1; cdr3_aa: CATSDYRGGYTF; cdr3_nt: TGTGCCACCAGTGATTACAGGGGTGGCTACACCTTC
clone_size: .; j_call: TRBJ2-2; v_call: TRBV5-5; d_call: .; cdr3_aa: CASSWARSGELFF; cdr3_nt: TGTGCCAGCAGTTGGGCCCGTTCCGGGGAGCTGTTTTTT
clone_size: .; j_call: TRBJ1-2; v_call: TRBV14; d_call: .; cdr3_aa: CASSQERRVGGYTF; cdr3_nt: TGTGCCAGCAGCCAAGAACGCAGGGTAGGAGGCTACACCTTC
clone_size: .; j_call: TRBJ2-2; v_call: TRBV5-1; d_call: TRBD2; cdr3_aa: CASSFGGGLIASPANTGELFF; cdr3_nt: TGCGCCAGCAGCTTTGGCGGGGGACTCATCGCTTCACCCGCGAACACCGGGGAGCTGTTTTTT
clone_size: .; j_call: TRBJ1-4; v_call: TRBV29-1; d_call: .; cdr3_aa: CSVAGGANEKLFF; cdr3_nt: TGCAGCGTTGCTGGAGGAGCTAATGAAAAACTGTTTTTT
clone_size: once; j_call: TRBJ1-6; v_call: TRBV27; d_call: TRBD1; cdr3_aa: CASSSGTDNSPLHF; cdr3_nt: TGTGCCAGCAGCTCCGGGACAGATAATTCACCCCTCCACTTT
clone_size: .; j_call: TRBJ2-7; v_call: TRBV4-2; d_call: TRBD2; cdr3_aa: CASSHDLAGGREQYF; cdr3_nt: TGTGCCAGCAGCCACGATCTAGCGGGGGGGCGGGAGCAGTACTTC
clone_size: .; j_call: TRBJ1-2; v_call: TRBV7-2; d_call: TRBD1; cdr3_aa: CASSYSPGGEGTGGYTF; cdr3_nt: TGTGCCAGCAGCTACTCCCCAGGGGGCGAGGGCACCGGCGGCTACACCTTC
clone_size: .; j_call: TRBJ2-2; v_call: TRBV5-1; d_call: TRBD1; cdr3_aa: CASSGGTGPGGELFF; cdr3_nt: TGCGCCAGCAGCGGCGGGACAGGGCCCGGCGGGGAGCTGTTTTTT
clone_size: .; j_call: TRBJ1-1; v_call: TRBV6-5; d_call: .; cdr3_aa: CASSQILNTEAFF; cdr3_nt: TGTGCCAGCAGCCAGATATTGAACACTGAAGCTTTCTTT
clone_size: .; j_call: TRBJ1-2; v_call: TRBV5-1; d_call: TRBD1; cdr3_aa: CASSWGQGGGYTF; cdr3_nt: TGCGCCAGCAGCTGGGGACAGGGAGGTGGCTACACCTTC
clone_size: .; j_call: TRBJ2-1; v_call: TRBV5-1; d_call: .; cdr3_aa: CASSFDSRDEQFF; cdr3_nt: TGCGCCAGCAGCTTTGATAGCAGGGATGAGCAGTTCTTC
clone_size: .; j_call: TRBJ2-1; v_call: TRBV6-5; d_call: .; cdr3_aa: CAVSRLGINEQFF; cdr3_nt: TGTGCCGTCAGCAGGCTTGGAATCAATGAGCAGTTCTTC
clone_size: once; j_call: TRBJ2-2; v_call: TRBV28; d_call: .; cdr3_aa: CASSLASQPTGELFF; cdr3_nt: TGTGCCAGCAGTCTTGCTTCACAGCCGACCGGGGAGCTGTTTTTT
clone_size: .; j_call: TRBJ2-3; v_call: TRBV5-1; d_call: TRBD1; cdr3_aa: CASSLTGGDTQYF; cdr3_nt: TGCGCCAGCAGCTTGACAGGGGGCGATACGCAGTATTTT